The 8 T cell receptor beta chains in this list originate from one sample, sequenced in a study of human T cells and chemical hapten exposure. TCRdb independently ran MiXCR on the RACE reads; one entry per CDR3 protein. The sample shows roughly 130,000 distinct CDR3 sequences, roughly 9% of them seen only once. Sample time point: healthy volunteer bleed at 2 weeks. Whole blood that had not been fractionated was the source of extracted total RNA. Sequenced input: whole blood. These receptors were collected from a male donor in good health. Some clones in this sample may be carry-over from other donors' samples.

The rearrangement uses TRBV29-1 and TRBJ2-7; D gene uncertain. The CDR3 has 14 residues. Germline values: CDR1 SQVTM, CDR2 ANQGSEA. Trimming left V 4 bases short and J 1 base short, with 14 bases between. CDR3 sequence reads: CSVVYATTSYEQYF. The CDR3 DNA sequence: TGCAGCGTTGTCTACGCCACGACTTCCTACGAGCAGTACTTC.

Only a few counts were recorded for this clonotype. As DNA, the CDR3 is TGTGCCAGCAGTTGGGGGAGACAGGGGGCGACTAATGAAAAACTGTTTTTT. Translation gives CASSWGRQGATNEKLFF. The chain carries TRBV6-5 and TRBJ1-4; TRBD1 agrees at 10 bases. Germline CDR1 and CDR2: MNHEY and SVGAGI. V shed 4 bases and J 2 bases; nucleotides not matched to a gene: 7. The CDR3 runs 17 residues.

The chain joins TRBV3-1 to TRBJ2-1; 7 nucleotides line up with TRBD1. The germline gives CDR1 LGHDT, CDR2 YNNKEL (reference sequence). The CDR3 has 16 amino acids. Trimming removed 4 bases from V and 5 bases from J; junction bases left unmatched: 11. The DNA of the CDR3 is TGTGCCAGCAGCCCCCCAGGGGGAAAGGCTGACAATGAGCAGTTCTTC. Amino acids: CASSPPGGKADNEQFF.

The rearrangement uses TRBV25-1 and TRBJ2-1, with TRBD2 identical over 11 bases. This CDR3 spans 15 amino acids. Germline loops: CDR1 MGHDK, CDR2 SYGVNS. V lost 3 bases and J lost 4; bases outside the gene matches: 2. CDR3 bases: TGTGCCAGCAGTGATCCTAGCGGGGGGTACAATGAGCAGTTCTTC. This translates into CASSDPSGGYNEQFF.

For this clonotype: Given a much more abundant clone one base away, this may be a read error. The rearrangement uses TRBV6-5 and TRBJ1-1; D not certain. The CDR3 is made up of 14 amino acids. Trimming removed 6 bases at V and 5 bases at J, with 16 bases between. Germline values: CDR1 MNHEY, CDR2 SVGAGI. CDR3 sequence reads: CASRVKGGGTEAFF. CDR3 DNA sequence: TGTGCCAGCAGAGTCAAGGGCGGAGGGACTGAAGCTTTCTTT.

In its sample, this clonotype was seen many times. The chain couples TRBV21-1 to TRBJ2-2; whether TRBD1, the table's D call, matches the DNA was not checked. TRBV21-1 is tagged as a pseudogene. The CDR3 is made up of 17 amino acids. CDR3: CASSLRNPGGNTGELFF. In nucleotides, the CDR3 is TGTGCCAGCAGCCTCCGAAACCCCGGGGGGAACACCGGGGAGCTGTTTTTT.

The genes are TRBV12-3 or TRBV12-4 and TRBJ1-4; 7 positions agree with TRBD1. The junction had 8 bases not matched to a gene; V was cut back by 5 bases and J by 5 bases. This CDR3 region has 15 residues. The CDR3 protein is CASSIGTVGNEKLFF. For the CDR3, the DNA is TGTGCCAGCAGTATTGGGACAGTTGGGAATGAAAAACTGTTTTTT.

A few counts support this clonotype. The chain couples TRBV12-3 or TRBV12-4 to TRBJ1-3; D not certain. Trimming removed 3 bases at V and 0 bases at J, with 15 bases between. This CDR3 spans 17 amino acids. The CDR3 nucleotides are TGTGCCAGCAGTTTGATGGGAGCATTCATCTCTGGAAACACCATATATTTT. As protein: CASSLMGAFISGNTIYF.